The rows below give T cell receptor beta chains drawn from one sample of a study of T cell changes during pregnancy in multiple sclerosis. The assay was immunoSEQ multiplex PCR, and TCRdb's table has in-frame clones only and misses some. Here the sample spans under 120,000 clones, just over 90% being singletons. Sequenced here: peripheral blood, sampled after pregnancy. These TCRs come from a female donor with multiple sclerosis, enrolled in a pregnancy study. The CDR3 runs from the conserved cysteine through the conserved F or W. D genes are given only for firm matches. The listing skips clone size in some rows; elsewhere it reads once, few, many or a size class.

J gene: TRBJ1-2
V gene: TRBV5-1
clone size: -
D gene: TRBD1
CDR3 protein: CASSGTGGRGYTF
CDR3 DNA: TGCGCCAGCAGCGGGACAGGGGGCAGGGGCTACACCTTC

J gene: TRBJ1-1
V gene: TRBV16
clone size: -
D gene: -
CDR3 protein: CASSHRTGSGPEAFF
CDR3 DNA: TGTGCCAGCAGCCACAGGACGGGATCAGGCCCTGAAGCTTTCTTT

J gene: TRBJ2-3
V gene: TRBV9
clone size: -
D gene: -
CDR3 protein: CASSVFSDTQYF
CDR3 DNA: TGTGCCAGCAGCGTATTCTCAGATACGCAGTATTTT

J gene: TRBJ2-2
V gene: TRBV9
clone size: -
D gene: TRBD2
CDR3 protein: CASSVRPIAGGLGKGTGELFF
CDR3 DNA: TGTGCCAGCAGCGTACGCCCCATAGCGGGGGGGCTGGGAAAGGGCACCGGGGAGCTGTTTTTT

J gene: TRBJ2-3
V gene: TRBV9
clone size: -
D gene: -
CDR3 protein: CASSAGPAGDTQYF
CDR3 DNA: TGTGCCAGCAGCGCGGGGCCAGCGGGAGATACGCAGTATTTT

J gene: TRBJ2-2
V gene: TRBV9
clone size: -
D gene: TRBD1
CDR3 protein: CASSVVGQGDTGELFF
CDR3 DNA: TGTGCCAGCAGCGTAGTCGGACAGGGGGACACCGGGGAGCTGTTTTTT

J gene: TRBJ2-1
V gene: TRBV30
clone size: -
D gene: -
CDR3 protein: CAWRPTGLVYEQFF
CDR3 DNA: TGTGCCTGGCGCCCGACAGGCTTGGTCTATGAGCAGTTCTTC

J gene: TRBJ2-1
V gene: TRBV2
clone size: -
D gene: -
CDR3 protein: CASSGLTSFNEQFF
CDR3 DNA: TGTGCCAGCAGTGGCCTGACTAGTTTCAATGAGCAGTTCTTC

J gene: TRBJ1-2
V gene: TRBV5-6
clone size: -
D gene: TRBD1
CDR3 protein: CASSFGQGAPVYGYTF
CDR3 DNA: TGTGCCAGCAGCTTCGGACAGGGGGCGCCCGTCTATGGCTACACCTTC

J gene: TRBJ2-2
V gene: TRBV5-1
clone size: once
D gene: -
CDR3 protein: CASSTNTNGELFF
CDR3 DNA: TGCGCCAGCAGCACAAACACCAACGGGGAGCTGTTTTTT

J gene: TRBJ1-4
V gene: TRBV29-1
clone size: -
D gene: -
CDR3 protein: CSAQTGSDEKLFF
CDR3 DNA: TGCAGCGCACAGACAGGATCTGATGAAAAACTGTTTTTT

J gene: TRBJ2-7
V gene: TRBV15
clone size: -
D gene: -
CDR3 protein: CATSRAREEQYF
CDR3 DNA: TGTGCCACCAGCAGAGCGAGGGAAGAGCAGTACTTC

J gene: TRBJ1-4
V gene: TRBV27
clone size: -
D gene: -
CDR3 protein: CASSLQGRSNEKLFF
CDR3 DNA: TGTGCCAGCAGTTTACAGGGGCGGAGTAATGAAAAACTGTTTTTT

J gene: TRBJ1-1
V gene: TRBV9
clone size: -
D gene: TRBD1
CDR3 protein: CASSQGTGGKTEAFF
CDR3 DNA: TGTGCCAGCAGCCAAGGGACAGGGGGCAAAACTGAAGCTTTCTTT

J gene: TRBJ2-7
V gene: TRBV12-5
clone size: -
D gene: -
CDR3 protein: CASGLPPSREQYF
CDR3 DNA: TGTGCTAGTGGTTTGCCCCCAAGCCGCGAGCAGTACTTC

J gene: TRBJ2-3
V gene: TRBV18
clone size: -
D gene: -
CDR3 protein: CASSPDRGSPGTDTQYF
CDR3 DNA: TGTGCCAGCTCACCCGACCGGGGATCCCCCGGCACAGATACGCAGTATTTT

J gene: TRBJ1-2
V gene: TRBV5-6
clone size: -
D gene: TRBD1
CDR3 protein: CASSLGQGASGYTF
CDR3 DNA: TGTGCCAGCAGCTTGGGACAGGGGGCTTCTGGCTACACCTTC

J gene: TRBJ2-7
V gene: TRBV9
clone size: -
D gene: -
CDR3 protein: CASSVATGASYEQYF
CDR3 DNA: TGTGCCAGCAGCGTAGCAACTGGTGCCTCCTACGAGCAGTACTTC

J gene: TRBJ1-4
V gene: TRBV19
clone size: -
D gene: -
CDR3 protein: CASSTTETNEKLFF
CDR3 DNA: TGTGCCAGTAGTACCACAGAGACTAATGAAAAACTGTTTTTT

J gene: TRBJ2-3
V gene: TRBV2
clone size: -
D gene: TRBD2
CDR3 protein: CASSLAGVGTDTQYF
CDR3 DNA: TGTGCCAGCAGTCTAGCGGGGGTTGGCACAGATACGCAGTATTTT

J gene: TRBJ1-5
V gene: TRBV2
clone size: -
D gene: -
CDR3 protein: CAIQGDGGNQPQHF
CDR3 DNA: TGTGCCATACAAGGGGATGGAGGCAATCAGCCCCAGCATTTT

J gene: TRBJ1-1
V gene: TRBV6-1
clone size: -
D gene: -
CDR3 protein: CASQTAGKAFF
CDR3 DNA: TGTGCCAGTCAAACGGCAGGGAAAGCTTTCTTT

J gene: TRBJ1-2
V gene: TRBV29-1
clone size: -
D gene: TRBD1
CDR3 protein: CSVGDSGGWGGGYTF
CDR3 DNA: TGCAGCGTTGGGGACAGTGGGGGGTGGGGTGGTGGCTACACCTTC

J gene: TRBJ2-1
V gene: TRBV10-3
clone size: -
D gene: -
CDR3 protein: CAIRDKTYSEQFF
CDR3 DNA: TGTGCCATCAGAGACAAGACCTACAGTGAGCAGTTCTTC

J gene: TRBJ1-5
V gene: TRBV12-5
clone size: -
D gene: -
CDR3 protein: CASGLMTFNQPQHF
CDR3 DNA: TGTGCTAGTGGTTTAATGACATTCAATCAGCCCCAGCATTTT

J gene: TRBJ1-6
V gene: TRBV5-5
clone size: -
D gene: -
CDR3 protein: CASSLKGQWDSPLHF
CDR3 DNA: TGTGCCAGCAGCTTGAAGGGGCAATGGGATTCACCCCTCCACTTT

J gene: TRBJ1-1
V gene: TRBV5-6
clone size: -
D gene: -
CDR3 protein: CASSGWWRNTEAFF
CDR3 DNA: TGTGCCAGCAGCGGGTGGTGGAGGAACACTGAAGCTTTCTTT

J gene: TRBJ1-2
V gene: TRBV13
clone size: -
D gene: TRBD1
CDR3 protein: CATDREGVGGYTF
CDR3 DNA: TGTGCCACTGACAGGGAAGGGGTTGGTGGCTACACCTTC

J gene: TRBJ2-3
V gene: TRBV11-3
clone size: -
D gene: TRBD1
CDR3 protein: CASSSRGQSTDTQYF
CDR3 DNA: TGTGCCAGCAGCTCCAGGGGGCAAAGCACAGATACGCAGTATTTT

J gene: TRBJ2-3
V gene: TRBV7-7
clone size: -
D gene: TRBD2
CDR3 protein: CASSPSGGNTDTQYF
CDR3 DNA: TGTGCTAGCAGCCCAAGCGGGGGGAACACAGATACGCAGTATTTT

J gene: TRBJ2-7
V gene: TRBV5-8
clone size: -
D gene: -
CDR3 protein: CASSSGGEQYF
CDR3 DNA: TGTGCCAGCAGCTCTGGGGGGGAGCAGTACTTC

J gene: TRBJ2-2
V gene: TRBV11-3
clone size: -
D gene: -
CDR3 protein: CASSLDPTTNTGELFF
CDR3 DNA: TGTGCCAGCAGCTTAGATCCCACTACCAACACCGGGGAGCTGTTTTTT

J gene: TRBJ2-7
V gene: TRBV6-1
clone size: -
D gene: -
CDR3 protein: CASKVRGSYEQYF
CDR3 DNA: TGTGCCAGCAAAGTCCGGGGCTCCTACGAGCAGTACTTC

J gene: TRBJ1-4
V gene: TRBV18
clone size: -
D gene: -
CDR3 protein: CASSPYSQGEKLFF
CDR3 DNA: TGTGCCAGCTCACCTTACAGCCAAGGTGAAAAACTGTTTTTT

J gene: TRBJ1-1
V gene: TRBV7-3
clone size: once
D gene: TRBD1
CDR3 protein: CASAWGTGNTEAFF
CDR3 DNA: TGTGCCAGCGCCTGGGGGACAGGGAACACTGAAGCTTTCTTT

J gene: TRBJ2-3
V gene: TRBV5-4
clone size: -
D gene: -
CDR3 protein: CASSLLRGGAIDTQYF
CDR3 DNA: TGTGCCAGCAGCCTGCTTAGGGGGGGGGCAATAGATACGCAGTATTTT

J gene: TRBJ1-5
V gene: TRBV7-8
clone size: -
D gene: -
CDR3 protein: CASSLSIPLATSNQPQHF
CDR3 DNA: TGTGCCAGCAGCTTAAGCATCCCCTTAGCTACTAGCAATCAGCCCCAGCATTTT

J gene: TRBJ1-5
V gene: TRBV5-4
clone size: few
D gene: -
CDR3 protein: CASSLDRGQPQHF
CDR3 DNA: TGTGCCAGCAGCTTGGATCGGGGACAGCCCCAGCATTTT

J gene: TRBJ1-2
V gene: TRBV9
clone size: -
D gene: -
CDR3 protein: CASSPTRNYGYTF
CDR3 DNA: TGTGCCAGCAGCCCCACTCGAAACTATGGCTACACCTTC

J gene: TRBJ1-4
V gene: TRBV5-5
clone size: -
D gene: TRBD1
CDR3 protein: CASSLSGGGNEKLFF
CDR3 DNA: TGTGCCAGCAGCTTGTCAGGGGGCGGCAATGAAAAACTGTTTTTT